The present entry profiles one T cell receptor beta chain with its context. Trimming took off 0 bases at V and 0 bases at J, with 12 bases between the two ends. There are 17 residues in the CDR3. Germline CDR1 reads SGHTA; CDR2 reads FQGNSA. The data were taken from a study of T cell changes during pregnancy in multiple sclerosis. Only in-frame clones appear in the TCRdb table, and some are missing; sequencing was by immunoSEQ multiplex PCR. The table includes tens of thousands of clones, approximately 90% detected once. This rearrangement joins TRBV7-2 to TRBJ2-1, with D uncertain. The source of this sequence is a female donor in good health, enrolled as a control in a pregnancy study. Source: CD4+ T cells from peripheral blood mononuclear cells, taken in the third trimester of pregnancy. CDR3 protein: CASSLASLTSSYNEQFF. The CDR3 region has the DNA TGTGCCAGCAGCTTAGCCTCCCTAACGAGCTCCTACAATGAGCAGTTCTTC.